These 5 T cell receptor beta chains were sequenced from one sample in a study of Tregs in tolerant kidney transplant recipients. Assay used: immunoSEQ multiplex PCR; TCRdb lists only in-frame clones, some missing. This table has some 100,000 clones, roughly 92% appearing once. Source material: CD4+ T cells from blood. Receptor source: a human donor in good health.

The chain joins TRBV5-1 to TRBJ2-7; the D gene could be TRBD1 or TRBD2 (5 bases each). V lost 2 bases, J lost 3 bases, and 15 bases lay in between. There are 15 residues in the CDR3. CDR1 is SGHRS and CDR2 is YFSETQ in the germline V gene. CDR3 bases: TGCGCCAGCAGCTTCCGGGACGATGGAAACTACGAGCAGTACTTC. This codes for CASSFRDDGNYEQYF.

The chain is built from TRBV7-8 and TRBJ1-5; D is undetermined. Germline V lookup: CDR1 SGHVS, CDR2 FQNEAQ. The CDR3 length is 14 residues. V lost 3 bases and J 4 bases, leaving 10 bases between the germline ends. In DNA form, the CDR3 reads TGTGCCAGCAGCTTTCAATTTACTAATCAGCCCCAGCATTTT. Its protein product is CASSFQFTNQPQHF. Full variable domain (outside the CDR3, taken from reference TRBV7-8 and TRBJ1-5): GAGVSQSPRYKVAKRGQDVALRCDPISGHVSLFWYQQALGQGPEFLTYFQNEAQLDKSGLPSDRFFAERPEGSVSTLKIQRTQQEDSAVYLCASSFQFTNQPQHFGDGTRLSIL.

The chain combines TRBV4-2 with TRBJ1-4; TRBD1 agrees at 10 bases. Germline CDR1 is LGHNA and CDR2 is YNFKEQ. The V and J ends lost 4 bases and 8 bases, in that order; junction bases with no gene match: 4. CDR3 length: 14 residues. The CDR3 loop reads CASSPDRGQEKLFF. The CDR3 nucleotides are TGTGCCAGCAGCCCTGACAGGGGGCAAGAAAAACTGTTTTTT.

The chain recombines TRBV29-1 with TRBJ1-2, with D tentatively TRBD1 (5 bases). Trimming took off 4 bases at V and 3 bases at J, with 9 bases between the two ends. The CDR3 runs to 12 residues. Germline assignment: CDR1 SQVTM and CDR2 ANQGSEA. CDR3 region: CSVGDGYYGYTF. The CDR3 nucleotides read TGCAGCGTTGGGGACGGCTACTATGGCTACACCTTC.

This rearrangement joins TRBV19 to TRBJ2-7, with D possibly TRBD1 on 6 matching bases. V lost 5 bases and J lost 4, with 12 bases in between. CDR1 and CDR2 (germline): LNHDA, SQIVND (reference sequence). The length of the CDR3 is 13 residues. The CDR3 sequence is CASSLITGYEQYF. Here the CDR3 DNA reads TGTGCCAGTAGTCTAATAACAGGGTACGAGCAGTACTTC.